This passage covers 19 T cell receptor beta chains from one sample sequenced in a study of beta chain features in type 1 diabetes. As every portion of the isolated RNA was reverse transcribed, the sequencing read expressed TCRB transcripts. Libraries were prepared by immunoSEQ multiplex PCR; TCRdb keeps only in-frame clonotypes and omits some of them. Counted here are 680,000 or so clones, roughly 15% occurring once; the ten biggest clones make up approximately 0.087%. The sequencing input was naive CD4+ T cells from blood. The receptor set was obtained from a man aged 18 to 35 in good health.

In this sample, this clone turned up a few times. The chain is built from TRBV5-4 and TRBJ2-3; perhaps TRBD2 as D (7 bases). The germline V and J ends were trimmed by 4 bases and 2 bases, with 29 bases remaining between them. Germline-derived CDR1 and CDR2 are SGHNT and YYREEE (reference sequence). The CDR3 extends over 20 amino acids. CDR3 DNA: TGTGCCAGCAGCGCTCCGGGGCGGGGGCGCGTCCGACTCGTCACAGATACGCAGTATTTT. Translation gives CASSAPGRGRVRLVTDTQYF.

This clone appeared a few times. The rearrangement uses TRBV9 and TRBJ2-2; 10 positions agree with TRBD2. V was pared by 4 bases and J by 3 bases, with 6 bases of the junction left unmatched. The CDR3 has 16 residues. From germline, CDR1 is SGDLS and CDR2 YYNGEE. The CDR3 bases are TGTGCCAGCAGCTTAAGCGGACTAGCGGACACCGGGGAGCTGTTTTTT. This sequence encodes CASSLSGLADTGELFF.

The rearrangement links TRBV28 to TRBJ2-7; D uncertain. There are 12 residues in the CDR3. With 3 bases removed from V and 6 bases from J, the gap between germline ends came to 9 bases. Germline CDR1 is MDHEN and CDR2 is SYDVKM. CDR3 bases: TGTGCCAGCAGTTTCCCCCTACGCGAGCAGTACTTC. Amino acid sequence: CASSFPLREQYF.

The rearrangement joins TRBV18 to TRBJ2-7; D is unclear. Trimming left V 2 bases short and J 5 bases short, with 10 bases between. Looked up from germline, CDR1 is KGHSH and CDR2 is LQKENI. This CDR3 is built from 13 residues. Written as DNA, the CDR3 is TGTGCCAGCTCACCAGGGGTGGGCAACGAGCAGTACTTC. The encoded protein is CASSPGVGNEQYF.

The chain is built from TRBV4-2 and TRBJ1-5, with 9 bases fitting TRBD1. CDR1 and CDR2 (germline): LGHNA, YNFKEQ. After removal of 0 bases from V and 1 base from J, the junction contained 4 bases not matched to a gene. The CDR3 spans 17 residues. The CDR3 coding sequence is TGTGCCAGCAGCCAAGATACAGGGGGCAGAAGCAATCAGCCCCAGCATTTT. Protein sequence: CASSQDTGGRSNQPQHF.

This clone has just a few counts. J is TRBJ1-3 and V is TRBV14; D unclear. The germline V and J ends were trimmed by 2 bases and 0 bases, with 8 bases remaining between them. Germline V gives CDR1 SGHDN, CDR2 FVKESK. The CDR3 loop spans 15 amino acids. The CDR3, as DNA: TGTGCCAGCAGCCAAACAGCCATCTCTGGAAACACCATATATTTT. Translating gives CASSQTAISGNTIYF.

The chain employs TRBV15 and TRBJ2-4; weak D call: TRBD2 (5 bases). The V gene's germline CDR1 is LNHNV and CDR2 YYDKDF (reference sequence). The ends were cut back, 0 bases at V and 0 bases at J, with 21 bases in the middle. This CDR3 has 20 amino acids. The CDR3 sequence: CATSRDRVKGADLAKNIQYF. The CDR3 region has the DNA TGTGCCACCAGCAGAGATCGGGTTAAGGGAGCAGACCTAGCCAAAAACATTCAGTACTTC.

This clone was counted only a few times. The rearrangement links TRBV7-2 to TRBJ2-3; TRBD2 might be the D (6 bases). Trimming cost V 8 bases and J 7 bases, with 13 bases left between them. CDR1 and CDR2 (germline): SGHTA, FQGNSA. The CDR3 totals 12 residues. The CDR3 loop reads CASRGGPHTQYF. The CDR3 region has the DNA TGTGCCAGCCGGGGAGGACCCCATACGCAGTATTTT.

This chain uses TRBV9 with TRBJ2-3; D perhaps matches TRBD1 (5 bases). The length of the CDR3 is 17 residues. Trimming left V 3 bases short and J 3 bases short, with 20 bases between. Germline values: CDR1 SGDLS, CDR2 YYNGEE. CDR3 DNA: TGTGCCAGCAGCGCACGCCTGGAAGGGGCGCAGACAGATACGCAGTATTTT. Translation gives CASSARLEGAQTDTQYF.

The chain employs TRBV7-2 and TRBJ2-5; D gene unclear. The better agreement between TRBJ2-7 and the DNA end casts doubt on the J call. CDR3 size: 14 residues. Germline lookup yields CDR1 SGHTA and CDR2 FQGNSA. As DNA, the CDR3 is TGTGCCAGCAGCTTAGGGGTAGGCGACTACGAGCAGTACTTC. It specifies CASSLGVGDYEQYF.

The V and J genes are TRBV4-2 and TRBJ2-5; D remains unclear. The V end was cut by 0 bases, the J end by 1 base, with 9 bases between. The CDR3 has 15 amino acids. Per germline, CDR1 LGHNA and CDR2 YNFKEQ. The CDR3 protein is CASSQDTRGQETQYF. The DNA of the CDR3 is TGTGCCAGCAGCCAAGATACAAGAGGCCAAGAGACCCAGTACTTC.

This clone was observed a few times. The V gene is TRBV7-8, the J gene TRBJ2-1; 8 bases map to TRBD2. This CDR3 contains 13 residues. V was clipped by 4 bases and J by 7 bases; unmatched bases: 3. Germline CDR1 reads SGHVS; CDR2 reads FQNEAQ. CDR3 residues: CASSSGLANEQFF. The CDR3 bases are TGTGCCAGCAGCTCTGGACTAGCAAATGAGCAGTTCTTC.

This sequence joins TRBV9 and TRBJ2-1; TRBD2 aligns across 9 bases. This CDR3 is built from 16 residues. With 0 bases clipped from V and 5 bases from J, the junction kept 6 bases outside the gene matches. The germline V gene has CDR1 SGDLS and CDR2 YYNGEE. The chain's CDR3 is CASSVAPAGGDNEQFF. Written as DNA, the CDR3 is TGTGCCAGCAGCGTAGCCCCTGCGGGAGGGGACAATGAGCAGTTCTTC.

V gene TRBV2 combines with J gene TRBJ2-5; either TRBD1 or TRBD2 may supply D (5 bases each). CDR3 length equals 15 residues. Deletions cut 6 bases from V and 5 bases from J, with 19 bases between. CDR1 and CDR2 from the germline V gene are SNHLY and FYNNEI. The CDR3 is CASRKYRDPGETQYF. In nucleotides, the CDR3 is TGTGCCAGCAGGAAGTACCGGGACCCCGGGGAGACCCAGTACTTC.

The chain is built from TRBV27 and TRBJ1-3; no clear D gene. V lost 5 bases to trimming and J lost 0 bases, with 5 bases between them. Germline lookup yields CDR1 MNHEY and CDR2 SMNVEV (reference sequence). This CDR3 is built from 13 residues. The CDR3 loop reads CASSPNSGNTIYF. The CDR3 DNA reads as TGTGCCAGCAGTCCCAACTCTGGAAACACCATATATTTT.

This clone has just a few counts. The chain employs TRBV5-1 and TRBJ1-2, with D tentatively TRBD1 (6 bases). The germline gives CDR1 SGHRS, CDR2 YFSETQ. Trimming took off 5 bases at V and 0 bases at J, with 8 bases between the two ends. The CDR3 has 13 residues. The CDR3: CASRTGTNYGYTF. In DNA form, the CDR3 reads TGCGCCAGCAGAACAGGGACTAACTATGGCTACACCTTC.

This clone was seen only a few times. V usage is TRBV10-3 and J usage is TRBJ2-7, with a tentative D call TRBD1 (5 bases). Germline V lookup: CDR1 ENHRY, CDR2 SYGVKD. V lost 3 bases, J lost 3 bases, and 21 bases lay in between. CDR3 length equals 17 residues. CDR3 amino acids: CAISDPVRTYSRYEQYF. CDR3 DNA: TGTGCCATCAGTGACCCTGTTAGGACATATTCCCGCTACGAGCAGTACTTC.

This clone was counted a few times. The rearrangement links TRBV5-4 to TRBJ1-1; D is unclear. Germline V gene data show CDR1 as SGHNT and CDR2 as YYREEE (reference sequence). V gave up 0 bases and J gave up 0 bases, with 9 bases separating them. CDR3 size: 15 residues. The CDR3: CASSLEMDMNTEAFF. The CDR3 region has the DNA TGTGCCAGCAGCTTGGAAATGGATATGAACACTGAAGCTTTCTTT.

Details on this clone: Within the sample, other DNA sequences also encode this same CDR3. The chain employs TRBV7-3 and TRBJ2-3, with 9 bases matching TRBD1. The CDR3 totals 12 residues. Per the germline V gene, CDR1 is SGHTA and CDR2 is FQGTGA. Trimming took 4 bases from V and 8 from J; bases not matched to a gene: 1. The CDR3 nucleotides are TGTGCCAGCAGCTCGACAGGGGGTACGCAGTATTTT. As protein: CASSSTGGTQYF.